The 8 T cell receptor beta chains in this list originate from one sample, sequenced in a study of Ad26.COV2.S vaccination and SARS-CoV-2 variants. This table comes from immunoSEQ multiplex PCR, and its TCRdb copy is limited to in-frame clones, with some not included. In the table there are approximately 150,000 clones, 70% to 90% of which are singletons. The source was peripheral blood, collected after recovery from COVID-19. The receptor source for this set is a human donor who had recovered from COVID-19.

The chain links TRBV28 to TRBJ2-7; perhaps TRBD1 as D (6 bases). The ends were cut back, 5 bases at V and 0 bases at J, with 17 bases in the middle. The CDR3 contains 16 residues. The germline CDR1 and CDR2 sequences are MDHEN and SYDVKM. CDR3 nucleotide sequence: TGTGCCAGCAGTCCTCCCAGGGGCAGGAGCTCCTACGAGCAGTACTTC. The encoded protein is CASSPPRGRSSYEQYF.

V usage is TRBV6-2 or TRBV6-3 and J usage is TRBJ2-1; 10 bases align to TRBD2. CDR1 MNHEY and CDR2 SVGEGT come from the germline V gene. The CDR3 covers 17 residues. The V segment lost 0 bases and the J segment 4 bases; nucleotides outside the gene matches: 6. The CDR3 loop reads CASSYSPTSGVYNEQFF. The CDR3 DNA is TGTGCCAGCAGTTACTCACCTACTAGCGGGGTATACAATGAGCAGTTCTTC.

This clone has just a few counts. J is TRBJ1-1 and V is TRBV6-5, with a possible D match to TRBD1 (5 bases). CDR3 length: 16 residues. V dropped 0 bases and J dropped 2 bases, with 13 bases sitting between them. The germline V gene has CDR1 MNHEY and CDR2 SVGAGI. CDR3 nucleotide sequence: TGTGCCAGCAGTTACTCGATTGGGGCGGGAAACACTGAAGCTTTCTTT. It is translated as CASSYSIGAGNTEAFF.

The rearrangement joins TRBV30 to TRBJ2-7; no clear D gene. Germline V CDR1 and CDR2: GTSNPN, SVGIG (reference sequence). With 0 bases removed from V and 2 bases from J, the gap between germline ends came to 5 bases. The CDR3 totals 12 residues. Written as DNA, the CDR3 is TGTGCCTGGAGTGTACGGGCCTACGAGCAGTACTTC. Residues: CAWSVRAYEQYF. The variable domain in full, with the rest retrieved from reference TRBV30 and TRBJ2-7, is SQTIHQWPATLVQPVGSPLSLECTVEGTSNPNLYWYRQAAGRGLQLLFYSVGIGQISSEVPQNLSASRPQDRQFILSSKKLLLSDSGFYLCAWSVRAYEQYFGPGTRLTVT.

J is TRBJ2-5 and V is TRBV9; 9 bases agree with TRBD1. V lost 3 bases and J lost 4; bases outside the gene matches: 7. The V gene's germline CDR1 is SGDLS and CDR2 YYNGEE. This CDR3 comprises 15 residues. CDR3 residues: CASSASGTGLETQYF. In DNA, the CDR3 is TGTGCCAGCAGCGCGTCCGGGACAGGGCTAGAGACCCAGTACTTC.

This clone was recorded only once. The rearrangement joins TRBV6-1 to TRBJ1-1, with D maybe TRBD1 (5 bases). CDR3 length equals 12 residues. CDR1 is MNHNS, CDR2 SASEGT, per germline. Trimming took 3 bases from V and 11 from J, leaving 13 bases between them. The CDR3 here is CASSDPGEDAFF. DNA of the CDR3: TGTGCCAGCAGTGATCCGGGGGAGGACGCTTTCTTT.

The CDR3 DNA follows: TGCGCCAGCAGCTTGGAGGTATCCGGGCCCAACGCTGACAATGAAAAACTGTTTTTT. Protein: CASSLEVSGPNADNEKLFF. The chain links TRBV5-1 to TRBJ1-4; no clear D. The CDR3 is 19 amino acids. V was trimmed by 0 bases and J by 5 bases, leaving 23 bases between them. Germline V gene data show CDR1 as SGHRS and CDR2 as YFSETQ.

The chain recombines TRBV3-1 (or the pseudogene TRBV3-2) with TRBJ2-5, with TRBD2 matching over 9 bases. J lost 2 bases, V lost 4 bases, and 17 bases had no gene match. The CDR3 loop spans 19 amino acids. Germline V gene sequence: CDR1 LGHDT, CDR2 YNNKEL (reference sequence). CDR3 coding DNA: TGTGCCAGCAGCCCGGCCGGGGCGGGGGGGCCCAGGCAGCAAGAGACCCAGTACTTC. Translation gives CASSPAGAGGPRQQETQYF.